This T cell receptor (beta chain) was sequenced for a study of control samples from healthy donors and cancer patients (dated by TCRdb to the early 2020s). Looking up the germline V gene yields CDR1 SGHTS and CDR2 YDEGEE. V drops 0 bases and J drops 3 bases, leaving 7 bases in between. The CDR3 runs 14 residues from the cysteine to the phenylalanine. Here the CDR3 DNA is all that survives: 42 bases in frame from base 1. Libraries were constructed by the immunoSEQ multiplex PCR assay. The clones in this table, taken by TCRdb from immuneACCESS, are in-frame only. Not every clone is retained; where verified, under half of the shortfall comes from an unresolved V gene, and the cause of the rest is unknown. The sample table records 95,000 to 150,000 clones; approximately 88% of these occur just once. Together, the top ten hold less than 3.5% of the sample. This clone was observed a handful of times. This receptor's antigen is unknown. Per-base quality was not reported, and no clone a single base away is much larger than it.

The sample consisted of blood. This clonotype originated in a man aged 35 to 55 in good health. Recombination connected TRBV5-8 to TRBJ1-5; the D gene cannot be named for sure. This receptor has the CDR3 CASSLEVNNQPQHF. The nucleotides are TGTGCCAGCAGCTTGGAAGTAAACAATCAGCCCCAGCATTTT.